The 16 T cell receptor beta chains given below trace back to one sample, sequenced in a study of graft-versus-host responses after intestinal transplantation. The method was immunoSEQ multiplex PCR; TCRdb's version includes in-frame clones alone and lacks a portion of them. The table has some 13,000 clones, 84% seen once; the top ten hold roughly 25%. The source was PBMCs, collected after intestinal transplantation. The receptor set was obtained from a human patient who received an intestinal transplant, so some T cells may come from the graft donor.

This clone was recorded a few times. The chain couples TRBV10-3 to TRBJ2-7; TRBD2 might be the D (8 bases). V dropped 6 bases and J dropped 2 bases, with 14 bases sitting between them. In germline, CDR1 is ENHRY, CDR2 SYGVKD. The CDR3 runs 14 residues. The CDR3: CAISRGGQTYEQYF. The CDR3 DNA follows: TGTGCCATCAGCCGGGGGGGACAGACCTACGAGCAGTACTTC.

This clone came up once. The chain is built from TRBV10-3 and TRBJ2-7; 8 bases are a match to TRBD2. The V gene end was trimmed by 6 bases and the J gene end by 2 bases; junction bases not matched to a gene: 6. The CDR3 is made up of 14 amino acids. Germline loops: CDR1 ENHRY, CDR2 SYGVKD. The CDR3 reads CAIRGAGDAYEQYF. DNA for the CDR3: TGTGCCATCAGGGGAGCGGGGGATGCCTACGAGCAGTACTTC.

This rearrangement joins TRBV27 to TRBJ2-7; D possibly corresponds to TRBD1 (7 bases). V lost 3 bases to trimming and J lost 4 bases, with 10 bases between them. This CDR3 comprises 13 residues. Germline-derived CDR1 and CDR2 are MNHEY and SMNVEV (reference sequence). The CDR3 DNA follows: TGTGCCAGCAGTTTGCGGGGACAGTACGAGCAGTACTTC. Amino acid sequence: CASSLRGQYEQYF.

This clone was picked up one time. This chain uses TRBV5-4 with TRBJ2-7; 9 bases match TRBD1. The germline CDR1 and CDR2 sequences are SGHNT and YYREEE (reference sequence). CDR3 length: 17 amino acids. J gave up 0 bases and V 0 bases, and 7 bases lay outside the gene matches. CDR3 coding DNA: TGTGCCAGCAGCTTGGCCGGGACAGGGAGGAGCTCCTACGAGCAGTACTTC. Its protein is CASSLAGTGRSSYEQYF.

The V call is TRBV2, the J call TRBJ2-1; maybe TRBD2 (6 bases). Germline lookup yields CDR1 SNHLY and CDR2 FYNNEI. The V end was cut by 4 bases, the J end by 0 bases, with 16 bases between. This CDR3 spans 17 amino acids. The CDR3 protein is CASSGPTSSSSYNEQFF. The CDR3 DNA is TGTGCCAGCAGTGGGCCTACTAGCAGCAGCTCCTACAATGAGCAGTTCTTC.

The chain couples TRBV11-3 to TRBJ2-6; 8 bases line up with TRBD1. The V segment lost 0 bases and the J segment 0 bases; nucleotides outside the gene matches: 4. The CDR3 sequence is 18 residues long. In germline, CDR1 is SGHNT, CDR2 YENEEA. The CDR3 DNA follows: TGTGCCAGCAGCTTAGAGACAGGGGTACCCTCTGGGGCCAACGTCCTGACTTTC. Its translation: CASSLETGVPSGANVLTF.

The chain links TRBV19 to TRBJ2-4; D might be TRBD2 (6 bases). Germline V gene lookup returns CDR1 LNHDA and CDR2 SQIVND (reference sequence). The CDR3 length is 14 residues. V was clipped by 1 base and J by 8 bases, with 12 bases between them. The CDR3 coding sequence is TGTGCCAGTAGTATAGTTGGGTTAGCGGACATTCAGTACTTC. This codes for CASSIVGLADIQYF.

Here the CDR3 DNA reads TGTGCCAGCAGTTACTCGTGGACAGGGGAATACGAGCAGTACTTC. Encoded protein: CASSYSWTGEYEQYF. V gene TRBV6-5 combines with J gene TRBJ2-7, with 9 bases matching TRBD1. The CDR3 spans 15 residues. Germline CDR1 and CDR2: MNHEY and SVGAGI. After removal of 0 bases from V and 4 bases from J, the junction contained 4 bases not matched to a gene.

CDR3 nucleotides: TGTGCCAGCAGCCCTCCAGCGGGAAGGGCAGATACGCAGTATTTT. It encodes CASSPPAGRADTQYF. V usage is TRBV7-9 and J usage is TRBJ2-3, with TRBD2 identical over 7 bases. Trimming at V came to 5 bases and at J to 4 bases, leaving 9 bases not matched to a gene. Per germline, CDR1 SEHNR and CDR2 FQNEAQ (reference sequence). The CDR3 runs 15 residues.

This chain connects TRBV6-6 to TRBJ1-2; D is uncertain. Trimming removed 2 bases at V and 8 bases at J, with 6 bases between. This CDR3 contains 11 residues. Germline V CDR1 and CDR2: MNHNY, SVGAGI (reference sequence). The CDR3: CASSYREGYTF. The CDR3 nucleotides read TGTGCCAGCAGTTACAGGGAAGGCTACACCTTC.

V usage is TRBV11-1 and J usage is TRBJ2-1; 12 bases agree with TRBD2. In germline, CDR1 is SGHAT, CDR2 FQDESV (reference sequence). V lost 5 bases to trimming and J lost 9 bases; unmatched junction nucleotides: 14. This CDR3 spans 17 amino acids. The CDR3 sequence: CASSQGLAGGWVGEQFF. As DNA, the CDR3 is TGTGCCAGCAGCCAGGGACTAGCGGGTGGCTGGGTCGGTGAGCAGTTCTTC.

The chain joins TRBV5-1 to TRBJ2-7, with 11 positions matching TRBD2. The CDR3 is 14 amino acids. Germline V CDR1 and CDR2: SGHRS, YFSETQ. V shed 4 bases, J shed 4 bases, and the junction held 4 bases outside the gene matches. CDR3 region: CASSLGTSGYEQYF. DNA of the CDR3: TGCGCCAGCAGCCTCGGGACTAGCGGTTACGAGCAGTACTTC.

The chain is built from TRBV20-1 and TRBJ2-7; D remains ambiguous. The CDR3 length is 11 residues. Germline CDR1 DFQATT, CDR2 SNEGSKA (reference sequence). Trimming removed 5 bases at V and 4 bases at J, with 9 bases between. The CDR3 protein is CSASILYEQYF. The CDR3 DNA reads TGCAGTGCTTCCATTCTTTACGAGCAGTACTTC.

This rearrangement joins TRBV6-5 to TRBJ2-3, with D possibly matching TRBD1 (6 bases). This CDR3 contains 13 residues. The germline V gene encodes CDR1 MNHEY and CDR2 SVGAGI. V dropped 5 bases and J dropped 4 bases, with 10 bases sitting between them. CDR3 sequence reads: CASSRRTADTQYF. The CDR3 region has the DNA TGTGCCAGCAGTCGTAGGACAGCAGATACGCAGTATTTT.

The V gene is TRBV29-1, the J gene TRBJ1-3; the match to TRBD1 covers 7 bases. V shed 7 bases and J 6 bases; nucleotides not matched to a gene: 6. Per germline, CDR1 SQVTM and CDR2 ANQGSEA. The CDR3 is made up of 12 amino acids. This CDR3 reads CSAGTALNTIYF. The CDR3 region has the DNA TGCAGCGCCGGGACAGCCCTAAACACCATATATTTT.

CDR3 protein: CASSLFLGLALDTQYF. CDR3 coding DNA: TGCGCCAGCAGCTTGTTCCTGGGACTAGCTTTAGATACGCAGTATTTT. This chain connects TRBV5-1 to TRBJ2-3; 9 bases agree with TRBD2. J lost 5 bases, V lost 1 base, and 8 bases had no gene match. Germline V lookup: CDR1 SGHRS, CDR2 YFSETQ. The length of the CDR3 is 16 residues.